This T cell receptor (beta chain) was obtained from a study of Graves' ophthalmopathy and Graves' hyperthyroidism. A note on this clonotype: Antigen unknown. In this CDR3 the conserved last residue, phenylalanine or tryptophan, is missing, so a read error is likely. It is unclear where the CDR3 begins or ends on the DNA, so no DNA is shown, and the CDR3 is as TCRdb lists it.

Study-wide results and limits: Ophthalmopathy progression was predicted with about 71% sensitivity and approximately 72% specificity.

The germline V gene has CDR1 SGDLS and CDR2 YYNGEE. The CDR3 comprises 9 residues, both ends counted. As the template, RNA transcripts were used to amplify TCR beta CDR3 regions. RT-PCR in the first round used HTBI primers; a second-round multiplex PCR followed. TCRdb reanalysed the multiplex PCR reads using MiXCR and keeps one entry per CDR3 protein. The sample lists around 50,000 distinct CDR3 sequences; around half were seen once. Clinical symptoms and serum thyroxine were used for diagnosis; TRAb, thyroid ultrasound and orbital computed tomography were also relied on. This chain uses TRBV9 with TRBJ2-7; the table's D call, TRBD2, was not checked against the DNA. Sequencing was done on a sample of peripheral blood. The sequence came from an adult man with Graves' ophthalmopathy. The CDR3 protein is CASNVVPSG.